This is a list of T cell receptor beta chains from one sample in a study of identifying expanded T cells in peripheral blood. This table comes from immunoSEQ multiplex PCR, and its TCRdb copy is limited to in-frame clones, with some not included. The data hold more than 55,000 clones, with 80% to 90% observed a single time. The sequenced material came from blood. These receptors were collected from a person between 18 and 75 years old in good health. Each CDR3 is given with its conserved first and last residue. D genes are given only for firm matches.

D | J | V | CDR3
TRBD1 | TRBJ2-7 | TRBV4-3 | CASSQAGTGIDEQYF
NA | TRBJ1-2 | TRBV7-3 | CASTPGEGLDYGYTF
NA | TRBJ1-2 | TRBV28 | CANSPGTPYGGYTF
NA | TRBJ2-3 | TRBV6-1 | CASSVGAGGTDTQYF
TRBD1 | TRBJ2-7 | TRBV6-5 | CASSLTGGAQREQYF
TRBD2 | TRBJ2-1 | TRBV12-5 | CASGASGGLYNEQFF
TRBD1 | TRBJ1-4 | TRBV5-1 | CASSWDRADEKLFF
TRBD1 | TRBJ1-5 | TRBV10-2 | CASRQGDQPQHF
TRBD1 | TRBJ2-1 | TRBV6-1 | CASKTGTGDNEQFF
NA | TRBJ1-4 | TRBV28 | CASRGGTNEKLFF
NA | TRBJ2-5 | TRBV5-1 | CASSLEGLARGETQYF
NA | TRBJ2-5 | TRBV6-1 | CASKTHRERRETQYF
TRBD1 | TRBJ1-1 | TRBV7-3 | CASSLQRQGNTEAFF
NA | TRBJ1-1 | TRBV19 | CASSRDPNTEAFF
TRBD2 | TRBJ2-7 | TRBV4-1 | CASSQDMRGNSYEQYF
NA | TRBJ1-1 | TRBV29-1 | CSATVGGNTEAFF
NA | TRBJ2-5 | TRBV7-9 | CASRQTGRRETQYF
TRBD2 | TRBJ2-7 | TRBV2 | CASSEDRLAGGKVYEQYF
NA | TRBJ2-1 | TRBV6-5 | CASSGGPNEQFF
NA | TRBJ2-2 | TRBV27 | CASISGNTGELFF
TRBD2 | TRBJ2-7 | TRBV10-2 | CASSGASGSLRSYEQYF
TRBD2 | TRBJ2-1 | TRBV19 | CASSIGQRGDNEQFF
TRBD2 | TRBJ2-5 | TRBV11-2 | CASSLGYLAGDQETQYF
NA | TRBJ1-1 | TRBV11-2 | CASSSDMNTEAFF